The 6 T cell receptor beta chains in this list originate from one sample, sequenced in a study of radiotherapy plus CTLA-4 blockade in lung cancer. Libraries were prepared by immunoSEQ multiplex PCR; TCRdb keeps only in-frame clonotypes and omits some of them. There are around 130,000 clones in the sample; about 90% occur only once, and 6.9% lies in the top ten. This specimen consisted of peripheral blood, obtained from a patient treated with radiotherapy plus ipilimumab. The source is a human donor with non-small cell lung cancer that progressed on radiotherapy plus ipilimumab.

CDR3 coding DNA: TGCGCCAGCAGCTGGGGGGCGGGAGTGTCCTACGAGCAGTACTTC. Translated: CASSWGAGVSYEQYF. The chain combines TRBV5-1 with TRBJ2-7; perhaps TRBD2 as D (7 bases). Trimming shortened V by 3 bases and J by 1 base, and 14 bases separated the two germline ends. The length of the CDR3 is 15 residues. The germline CDR1 and CDR2 sequences are SGHRS and YFSETQ.

V and J are TRBV5-6 and TRBJ2-1; D could derive from TRBD1 or TRBD2 (7 bases each). V lost 0 bases and J lost 1, with 11 bases in between. Per germline, CDR1 SGHDT and CDR2 YYEEEE. The CDR3 extends over 16 amino acids. The CDR3: CASSLAQGGSYNEQFF. CDR3 coding DNA: TGTGCCAGCAGCTTGGCCCAGGGGGGGTCCTACAATGAGCAGTTCTTC.

The V call is TRBV6-1, the J call TRBJ1-4, with 7 nucleotides matching TRBD1. Germline V gives CDR1 MNHNS, CDR2 SASEGT. The CDR3 is 18 amino acids. V dropped 6 bases and J dropped 0; count of bases not matched to a gene: 13. The CDR3 loop is CASRETGVSYATNEKLFF. The CDR3 region has the DNA TGTGCCAGCAGGGAAACAGGGGTTAGTTATGCAACTAATGAAAAACTGTTTTTT.

The rearrangement links TRBV6-5 to TRBJ1-1; D is unresolved. Germline CDR1 MNHEY, CDR2 SVGAGI. V lost 7 bases to trimming and J lost 3 bases, with 12 bases between them. The CDR3 is 13 amino acids. Here the CDR3 reads CASTPGGYTEAFF. The CDR3 DNA reads as TGTGCCAGCACCCCCGGAGGTTACACTGAAGCTTTCTTT.

The gene calls are TRBV25-1 and TRBJ2-7; TRBD2 matches 8 bases. CDR1 is MGHDK, CDR2 SYGVNS, per germline. The CDR3 spans 16 residues. V lost 1 base to trimming and J lost 5 bases; unmatched junction nucleotides: 10. As DNA, the CDR3 is TGTGCCAGCAGTGAATTTGGCGACCCGGGAGGGGACGAGCAGTACTTC. Translated: CASSEFGDPGGDEQYF.

The gene calls are TRBV4-1 and TRBJ2-1, with unresolved D. This CDR3 region has 15 residues. Germline lookup yields CDR1 MGHRA and CDR2 YSYEKL. Trimming cost V 0 bases and J 4 bases, with 10 bases left between them. CDR3 coding DNA: TGCGCCAGCAGCCAAGATATGGTGTCATACAATGAGCAGTTCTTC. Amino acid sequence: CASSQDMVSYNEQFF.